The 21 T cell receptor beta chains given below trace back to one sample, sequenced in a study of human T cells and chemical hapten exposure. Time point described: patch test 2, 6 weeks after DPC sensitization. Noted treatment: therapeutic diphenylcyclopropenone sensitization with weekly scalp DPC. TCRdb reprocessed the RACE reads with MiXCR, giving one entry per CDR3 protein. The table lists under 450,000 distinct CDR3 sequences, roughly 6% of them singletons. This specimen consisted of whole blood, obtained in connection with sensitization to the hapten diphenylcyclopropenone (DPC). Receptor source: a woman younger than 30 with alopecia areata. Some clones in this sample may be carry-over from other donors' samples.

This clonotype was seen ten or more times. The chain couples TRBV5-1 to TRBJ1-2; the match to TRBD1 covers 8 bases. CDR3 length: 16 amino acids. CDR1 is SGHRS, CDR2 YFSETQ, per germline. Unmatched junction bases numbered 8, after V lost 0 bases and J lost 4 bases. This CDR3 is CASSLADGQGTYGYTF. The CDR3 DNA reads as TGCGCCAGCAGCTTGGCCGACGGACAGGGAACCTATGGCTACACCTTC. Supplemented by reference TRBV5-1 and TRBJ1-2, the full variable domain reads KAGVTQTPRYLIKTRGQQVTLSCSPISGHRSVSWYQQTPGQGLQFLFEYFSETQRNKGNFPGRFSGRQFSNSRSEMNVSTLELGDSALYLCASSLADGQGTYGYTFGSGTRLTVV.

The genes are TRBV6-5 and TRBJ1-1, with D uncertain. V lost 8 bases and J 1 base, leaving 14 bases between the germline ends. The CDR3 is made up of 14 amino acids. CDR1 is MNHEY and CDR2 is SVGAGI in the germline V gene. CDR3 nucleotides: TGTGCCAGCCGAATCGGCACCCCGAACACTGAAGCTTTCTTT. It yields the protein CASRIGTPNTEAFF.

There are many counts of this clonotype. The chain has TRBV7-6 and TRBJ1-5; D is uncertain. Trimming stripped 3 bases from V and 3 bases from J, with 12 bases between. The germline V gene encodes CDR1 SGHVS and CDR2 FNYEAQ. This CDR3 has 15 residues. Here the CDR3 reads CASSFQSGLNQPQHF. The CDR3 DNA reads as TGTGCCAGCAGCTTCCAATCTGGACTCAATCAGCCCCAGCATTTT.

This clonotype was detected a few times. The chain links TRBV6-4 to TRBJ2-3; TRBD2 might be the D (6 bases). CDR1 MRHNA and CDR2 SNTAGT come from the germline V gene. Trimming shortened V by 5 bases and J by 10 bases, and 16 bases separated the two germline ends. This CDR3 contains 13 residues. The CDR3 bases are TGTGCCAGCAGTCGGGACTCCGGGGGTGCGCAGTATTTT. Its translation is CASSRDSGGAQYF.

The rearrangement joins TRBV10-3 to TRBJ2-4; D could derive from TRBD1 or TRBD2 (5 bases each). The CDR3 covers 11 residues. V gave up 11 bases and J gave up 8 bases, with 13 bases separating them. Per germline, CDR1 ENHRY and CDR2 SYGVKD. The CDR3 region is CASGTKDIQYF. The CDR3 DNA reads as TGTGCCTCCGGGACCAAGGACATTCAGTACTTC.

The chain links TRBV6-2 or TRBV6-3 to TRBJ1-6, with a weak D call TRBD1 (6 bases). Trimming removed 8 bases from V and 3 bases from J, with 14 bases in between. Germline CDR1 is MNHEY and CDR2 is SVGEGT. The CDR3 is 15 amino acids. CDR3 protein: CASVLGGIYNSPLHF. The CDR3, as DNA: TGTGCCAGCGTTCTGGGGGGCATCTATAATTCACCCCTCCACTTT.

The chain carries TRBV6-5 and TRBJ1-6; 8 bases line up with TRBD1. Germline V gives CDR1 MNHEY, CDR2 SVGAGI. This CDR3 spans 14 amino acids. The ends lost 5 bases at V and 9 bases at J; junction bases unmatched: 6. The CDR3 region has the DNA TGTGCCAGCAGTCGCGACAGGGGCTCTTCACCCCTCCACTTT. Translating gives CASSRDRGSSPLHF.

The sample holds many counts of this clonotype. J is TRBJ1-1 and V is TRBV3-1, with unresolved D. Per germline, CDR1 LGHDT and CDR2 YNNKEL (reference sequence). V lost 3 bases to trimming and J lost 5 bases, with 10 bases between them. This CDR3 comprises 13 residues. The CDR3 sequence: CASSQEGGTEAFF. As DNA, the CDR3 is TGTGCCAGCAGCCAGGAGGGTGGTACTGAAGCTTTCTTT.

This clonotype has a handful of counts. The chain uses TRBV11-2 and TRBJ2-3, with D possibly matching TRBD1 (5 bases). This CDR3 is built from 15 residues. The germline V gene encodes CDR1 SGHAT and CDR2 FQNNGV. The V gene lost 5 bases and the J gene lost 4 bases, with 16 bases spanning the gap. The CDR3 sequence: CASSRTSVAADTQYF. In DNA form, the CDR3 reads TGTGCCAGCAGCCGGACATCGGTGGCTGCAGATACGCAGTATTTT. Variable domain in full (rest from reference TRBV11-2 and TRBJ2-3): EAGVAQSPRYKIIEKRQSVAFWCNPISGHATLYWYQQILGQGPKLLIQFQNNGVVDDSQLPKDRFSAERLKGVDSTLKIQPAKLEDSAVYLCASSRTSVAADTQYFGPGTRLTVL.

This clonotype was detected a few times. This rearrangement joins TRBV7-2 to TRBJ2-3, with D perhaps TRBD2 (6 bases). This CDR3 is 16 amino acids long. Per germline, CDR1 SGHTA and CDR2 FQGNSA. Trimming took off 5 bases at V and 4 bases at J, with 19 bases between the two ends. CDR3 coding DNA: TGTGCCAGCAGCCCCCCCAGCGGGTACTTTTCAGATACGCAGTATTTT. It encodes CASSPPSGYFSDTQYF.

This clonotype was observed a handful of times. The V call is TRBV9, the J call TRBJ1-3, with 9 bases matching TRBD1. Germline CDR1 SGDLS, CDR2 YYNGEE. This CDR3 has 16 amino acids. V lost 0 bases to trimming and J lost 6 bases; unmatched junction nucleotides: 7. CDR3 DNA sequence: TGTGCCAGCAGCGTAGAAGGAACAGGGGGCCAAAACACCATATATTTT. Protein product: CASSVEGTGGQNTIYF. Filled out from reference TRBV9 and TRBJ1-3, the complete variable domain reads DSGVTQTPKHLITATGQRVTLRCSPRSGDLSVYWYQQSLDQGLQFLIQYYNGEERAKGNILERFSAQQFPDLHSELNLSSLELGDSALYFCASSVEGTGGQNTIYFGEGSWLTVV.

This clonotype was detected only a few times. The gene calls are TRBV5-1 and TRBJ1-5; D unresolved. There are 16 residues in the CDR3. Trimming left V 4 bases short and J 0 bases short, with 14 bases between. Looked up from germline, CDR1 is SGHRS and CDR2 is YFSETQ. The CDR3 nucleotides read TGCGCCAGCAGCCCGGGAGAGATTTATAGCAATCAGCCCCAGCATTTT. Translation: CASSPGEIYSNQPQHF.

This clonotype was seen ten or more times. The chain employs TRBV5-5 and TRBJ1-5; D not certain. CDR3 length equals 15 residues. The V end lost 2 bases, the J end lost 4 bases, and 13 bases lay between the germline ends. Germline CDR1 and CDR2: SGHKS and YYEKEE (reference sequence). The CDR3 coding sequence is TGTGCCAGCAGCTTTAGTCAGACCCTAAATCAGCCCCAGCATTTT. Its protein product is CASSFSQTLNQPQHF.

This clonotype has ten or more counts. This chain connects TRBV6-6 to TRBJ1-4; D is undetermined. The CDR3 is 12 amino acids. The germline CDR1 and CDR2 sequences are MNHNY and SVGAGI (reference sequence). Trimming shortened V by 2 bases and J by 4 bases, and 2 bases separated the two germline ends. CDR3 DNA sequence: TGTGCCAGCAGTTACGTTAATGAAAAACTGTTTTTT. Its protein is CASSYVNEKLFF.

The rearrangement links TRBV12-3 or TRBV12-4 to TRBJ2-3, with TRBD2 matching over 9 bases. This CDR3 contains 17 residues. The trim removed 8 bases at V and 2 bases at J, leaving 14 bases unmatched. The CDR3 coding sequence is TGTGCCAGCTCCGCGCCGCTAGCGGGATTACCCACAGATACGCAGTATTTT. It yields the protein CASSAPLAGLPTDTQYF.

This clonotype was picked up a small number of times. The V and J genes are TRBV25-1 and TRBJ2-3; TRBD1 aligns across 8 bases. CDR1 and CDR2 from the germline V gene are MGHDK and SYGVNS. The CDR3 consists of 20 residues. The trim removed 5 bases at V and 2 bases at J, leaving 21 bases unmatched. In DNA, the CDR3 is TGTGCCAGCAGTAGCCAGACAGGGGACGTCATAAAAGAAGTCACAGATACGCAGTATTTT. Its translation: CASSSQTGDVIKEVTDTQYF.

This clonotype was seen a handful of times. This chain links TRBV7-2 with TRBJ2-3; no firm D call. CDR1 and CDR2 from the germline V gene are SGHTA and FQGNSA. V lost 2 bases and J 2 bases, leaving 11 bases between the germline ends. The CDR3 covers 15 residues. CDR3 region: CASSLLGQITDTQYF. The CDR3, as DNA: TGTGCCAGCAGCTTATTGGGTCAGATCACAGATACGCAGTATTTT. The complete variable domain, with remaining parts taken from reference TRBV7-2 and TRBJ2-3, reads GAGVSQSPSNKVTEKGKDVELRCDPISGHTALYWYRQSLGQGLEFLIYFQGNSAPDKSGLPSDRFSAERTGGSVSTLTIQRTQQEDSAVYLCASSLLGQITDTQYFGPGTRLTVL.

This clonotype was seen at least ten times. This sequence joins TRBV28 and TRBJ1-6, with D possibly being TRBD1 (5 bases). The CDR3 contains 16 residues. Trimming took off 3 bases at V and 5 bases at J, with 14 bases between the two ends. Germline values: CDR1 MDHEN, CDR2 SYDVKM. The DNA for the CDR3 is TGTGCCAGCAGTTTCCATGCGGGGGAGGATAATTCACCCCTCCACTTT. It codes for CASSFHAGEDNSPLHF.

The chain couples TRBV29-1 to TRBJ2-5; either TRBD1 or TRBD2 may fit D (6 bases each). Germline-derived CDR1 and CDR2 are SQVTM and ANQGSEA. Trimming removed 7 bases at V and 3 bases at J, with 24 bases between. The CDR3 totals 16 residues. The CDR3 sequence is CSAPRVGERGEETQYF. The DNA of the CDR3 is TGCAGCGCGCCTAGGGTTGGGGAGAGGGGGGAAGAGACCCAGTACTTC.

V is TRBV3-1 and J is TRBJ1-1, with D perhaps matching TRBD1 (5 bases). Germline CDR1 is LGHDT and CDR2 is YNNKEL (reference sequence). The CDR3 has 15 residues. V lost 1 base, J lost 5 bases, and 14 bases lay in between. The CDR3 DNA sequence: TGTGCCAGCAGCCAAGGTTCAGCAGGGAGGACTGAAGCTTTCTTT. This sequence encodes CASSQGSAGRTEAFF.

This clonotype has only a few counts. The V gene is TRBV6-5, the J gene TRBJ1-4, with TRBD1 matching over 7 bases. V gave up 6 bases and J gave up 8 bases; unmatched junction bases: 6. The CDR3 covers 13 residues. Germline V CDR1 and CDR2: MNHEY, SVGAGI. The CDR3 here is CASSHGDREKLFF. The CDR3 DNA sequence: TGTGCCAGCAGCCACGGGGACAGAGAAAAACTGTTTTTT.